This T cell receptor (beta chain) was captured in a study of T cells in localized non-small cell lung cancer. Overall study findings and caveats: With higher T cell density in blood came longer overall survival. The greatest T cell clonality was found in uninvolved adjacent lung (higher than in tumor). Adjacent lung tissue had a median about 52 of the top 100 clones found in the tumor.

Using immunoSEQ multiplex PCR, the repertoire was profiled, and TCRdb retains in-frame clones only, with some absent. The sample contains approximately 15,000 clones, about 85% of which appear only once. Concerning this clone itself: Its target is not known.

The CDR3 extends over 17 amino acids. Germline CDR1 SGHRS, CDR2 YFSETQ. V dropped 0 bases and J dropped 2 bases, with 12 bases sitting between them. The source material was peripheral blood, sampled before any cancer treatment. The chain employs TRBV5-1 and TRBJ2-6, with a tentative D call TRBD2 (5 bases). This clonotype originated in a female donor aged 60 or older with stage I squamous cell lung carcinoma. The DNA for the CDR3 is TGCGCCAGCAGCTTGGCAGCCAGCGGACCTGGGGCCAACGTCCTGACTTTC. Its translation is CASSLAASGPGANVLTF.